These 21 T cell receptor beta chains were all obtained from the same sample, sequenced in a study of shared T cell receptors in the human thymus. TCRdb's copy holds only in-frame clones and misses some; the assay was immunoSEQ multiplex PCR. The sample lists 700,000 to 750,000 clones; 70% to 90% were seen once. This sample also appeared in a second study, on human thymus T cells.

The sample taken for sequencing was thymocytes. These receptors came from a girl under three years old with a congenital heart defect.

The CDR3 sequence: CASSDDGHLAGNEKLFF. The CDR3 DNA reads as TGTGCCAGCAGTGATGACGGCCACTTGGCGGGAAATGAAAAACTGTTTTTT. J is TRBJ1-4 and V is TRBV6-1; D call uncertain. Germline CDR1 is MNHNS and CDR2 is SASEGT. V dropped 3 bases and J dropped 5 bases, with 19 bases sitting between them. This CDR3 is built from 17 residues.

The J gene is TRBJ1-2, the V gene TRBV20-1; TRBD1 aligns across 8 bases. V was pared by 6 bases and J by 5 bases, with 2 bases of the junction left unmatched. Per germline, CDR1 DFQATT and CDR2 SNEGSKA (reference sequence). The CDR3 covers 11 residues. The CDR3 nucleotides read TGCAGTGCGTACAGGGGGTATGGCTACACCTTC. Amino acid sequence: CSAYRGYGYTF.

This chain connects TRBV19 to TRBJ1-5; possible D gene TRBD1, 6 bases. Trimming removed 2 bases at V and 4 bases at J, with 24 bases between. Per the germline V gene, CDR1 is LNHDA and CDR2 is SQIVND (reference sequence). This CDR3 is 19 amino acids long. The CDR3 DNA follows: TGTGCCAGTAGTATAATCGACAGGCGCATTACGGAAGATAATCAGCCCCAGCATTTT. It encodes CASSIIDRRITEDNQPQHF.

A single count supports this clone. The chain recombines TRBV5-4 with TRBJ1-2; D uncertain. V lost 3 bases and J lost 6, with 18 bases in between. The CDR3 loop spans 15 amino acids. CDR1 and CDR2 from the germline V gene are SGHNT and YYREEE (reference sequence). CDR3 DNA: TGTGCCAGCAGCTCCAACCCCCAGGCATCTGATGGCTACACCTTC. It encodes CASSSNPQASDGYTF. Full variable domain (missing parts from reference TRBV5-4 and TRBJ1-2): ETGVTQSPTHLIKTRGQQVTLRCSSQSGHNTVSWYQQALGQGPQFIFQYYREEENGRGNFPPRFSGLQFPNYSSELNVNALELDDSALYLCASSSNPQASDGYTFGSGTRLTVV.

This chain links TRBV7-9 with TRBJ2-1, with 11 nucleotides matching TRBD2. This CDR3 is 15 amino acids long. CDR1 is SEHNR, CDR2 FQNEAQ, per germline (reference sequence). V was pared by 4 bases and J by 9 bases, with 8 bases of the junction left unmatched. The CDR3 sequence: CASSSGLAGGFEQFF. CDR3 nucleotides: TGTGCCAGCAGCTCAGGATTAGCGGGGGGGTTTGAGCAGTTCTTC. The variable domain in full, with the rest retrieved from reference TRBV7-9 and TRBJ2-1, is DTGVSQNPRHKITKRGQNVTFRCDPISEHNRLYWYRQTLGQGPEFLTYFQNEAQLEKSRLLSDRFSAERPKGSFSTLEIQRTEQGDSAMYLCASSSGLAGGFEQFFGPGTRLTVL.

This clone was picked up a small number of times. V gene TRBV4-1 combines with J gene TRBJ1-2; TRBD1 aligns across 7 bases. The junction had 12 bases not matched to a gene; V was cut back by 7 bases and J by 4 bases. Germline CDR1 and CDR2: MGHRA and YSYEKL. The CDR3 has 15 residues. CDR3 sequence reads: CASTEFPGQIYGYTF. In DNA form, the CDR3 reads TGCGCCAGCACCGAGTTCCCGGGACAGATCTATGGCTACACCTTC.

The chain employs TRBV6-5 and TRBJ1-1; perhaps TRBD1 as D (6 bases). Germline CDR1 MNHEY, CDR2 SVGAGI. This CDR3 is built from 14 residues. The ends were cut back, 7 bases at V and 1 base at J, with 13 bases in the middle. CDR3 sequence: CASTLGGPNTEAFF. In nucleotides, the CDR3 is TGTGCCAGCACCCTCGGGGGGCCGAACACTGAAGCTTTCTTT.

V gene TRBV9 combines with J gene TRBJ2-2; 11 nucleotides align to TRBD2. After removal of 0 bases from V and 6 bases from J, the junction contained 19 bases not matched to a gene. There are 21 residues in the CDR3. Germline V lookup: CDR1 SGDLS, CDR2 YYNGEE. The DNA for the CDR3 is TGTGCCAGCAGCGTAGTGTTCAGGGCTAGCGGGGGGCGCGGGCCTCCCGGGGAGCTGTTTTTT. It codes for CASSVVFRASGGRGPPGELFF. Based on the CDR3 plus reference TRBV9 and TRBJ2-2, the full variable domain is DSGVTQTPKHLITATGQRVTLRCSPRSGDLSVYWYQQSLDQGLQFLIQYYNGEERAKGNILERFSAQQFPDLHSELNLSSLELGDSALYFCASSVVFRASGGRGPPGELFFGEGSRLTVL.

The V and J genes are TRBV7-9 and TRBJ2-7; possibly TRBD2 for D (5 bases). CDR3 length equals 13 residues. V was cut by 1 base and J by 3 bases, with 7 bases left in between. Per germline, CDR1 SEHNR and CDR2 FQNEAQ (reference sequence). This chain's CDR3 is CASSLVRGYEQYF. CDR3 DNA sequence: TGTGCCAGCAGCTTAGTTCGGGGCTACGAGCAGTACTTC.

This clone was detected only once. The DNA of the CDR3 is TGTGCCAGCAGTTTGGGGGCGGGGGATCTCTCTGGAAACACCATATATTTT. Translation gives CASSLGAGDLSGNTIYF. The J gene is TRBJ1-3, the V gene TRBV28, with D perhaps TRBD1 (6 bases). The CDR3 has 17 residues. Trimming removed 3 bases from V and 0 bases from J, with 15 bases in between. CDR1 and CDR2 from the germline V gene are MDHEN and SYDVKM.

This clone occurred a few times. This chain joins TRBV5-4 and TRBJ2-1; 12 bases map to TRBD2. The CDR3 length is 17 residues. The germline CDR1 and CDR2 sequences are SGHNT and YYREEE (reference sequence). Trimming cost V 0 bases and J 4 bases; bases outside gene matches: 5. The CDR3: CASSLVGLAGNYNEQFF. Written as DNA, the CDR3 is TGTGCCAGCAGCTTGGTTGGACTAGCGGGGAATTACAATGAGCAGTTCTTC.

The V call is TRBV5-1, the J call TRBJ2-3; 8 nucleotides align to TRBD1. The J segment lost 3 bases and the V segment lost 5 bases, leaving 11 bases of the junction unmatched. The CDR3 has 16 residues. Germline CDR1 is SGHRS and CDR2 is YFSETQ. The CDR3 protein is CASRQGAIPGTDTQYF. For the CDR3, the DNA is TGCGCCAGCAGGCAGGGGGCAATCCCGGGGACAGATACGCAGTATTTT.

Note on this clone: The junction does not match germline at one end; this may be a read error. The V and J genes are TRBV6-5 and TRBJ2-2; D possibly corresponds to TRBD1 (6 bases). CDR1 and CDR2 (germline): MNHEY, SVGAGI. The CDR3 loop spans 15 amino acids. As DNA, the CDR3 is TGTGCCAGCAGCCCAGGGACATCGAACACCGGGGAGCTGTCTTTT. It encodes CASSPGTSNTGELSF.

This chain uses TRBV14 with TRBJ1-1; D call uncertain. Per the germline V gene, CDR1 is SGHDN and CDR2 is FVKESK. The CDR3 sequence is 13 residues long. The V end was cut by 5 bases, the J end by 8 bases, with 15 bases between. CDR3 sequence: CASSKRRQLEAFF. CDR3 sequence (DNA): TGTGCCAGCAGCAAAAGGAGGCAGCTCGAAGCTTTCTTT.

The V call is TRBV7-2, the J call TRBJ2-4; 8 nucleotides line up with TRBD2. The junction had 14 bases not matched to a gene; V was cut back by 5 bases and J by 8 bases. The CDR3 spans 16 residues. CDR1 is SGHTA and CDR2 is FQGNSA in the germline V gene. The CDR3, as DNA: TGTGCCAGCAGCGAATATCACGGGGGGGGCCCGGACATTCAGTACTTC. Amino acids: CASSEYHGGGPDIQYF.

The chain employs TRBV28 and TRBJ1-2; D is undetermined. The CDR3 runs 17 residues. Trimming left V 6 bases short and J 1 base short, with 21 bases between. CDR1 is MDHEN, CDR2 SYDVKM, per germline. The CDR3 DNA reads TGTGCCAGCAGAGATTGGTTTAGGGAGGGAATTAACTATGGCTACACCTTC. Encoded protein: CASRDWFREGINYGYTF.

The chain employs TRBV5-6 and TRBJ2-1; unclear D gene. Trimming pared 4 bases from V and 10 bases from J, leaving 15 bases between. In germline, CDR1 is SGHDT, CDR2 YYEEEE. There are 13 residues in the CDR3. The CDR3 coding sequence is TGTGCCAGCAGCCCCTACAGCCGACCCGAGCAGTTCTTC. This codes for CASSPYSRPEQFF.

This chain connects TRBV28 to TRBJ1-1; D not resolved. V was shortened by 4 bases and J by 3 bases, with 9 bases between the two germline ends. The CDR3 is made up of 13 amino acids. Germline CDR1 is MDHEN and CDR2 is SYDVKM. This CDR3 is CASSYPGDTEAFF. CDR3 DNA sequence: TGTGCCAGCAGTTACCCCGGTGACACTGAAGCTTTCTTT.

This chain uses TRBV6-6 with TRBJ2-7; the match to TRBD1 covers 7 bases. The trim removed 7 bases at V and 7 bases at J, leaving 10 bases unmatched. CDR1 MNHNY and CDR2 SVGAGI come from the germline V gene (reference sequence). The CDR3 extends over 13 amino acids. Here the CDR3 reads CASTWGQHGEQYF. In DNA, the CDR3 is TGTGCCAGCACCTGGGGACAGCACGGGGAGCAGTACTTC.

This rearrangement joins TRBV7-9 to TRBJ2-1; TRBD1 agrees at 8 bases. This CDR3 is 15 amino acids long. Germline loops: CDR1 SEHNR, CDR2 FQNEAQ (reference sequence). After removal of 5 bases from V and 3 bases from J, the junction contained 6 bases not matched to a gene. CDR3 in amino acids: CASSRRDRYYNEQFF. The DNA of the CDR3 is TGTGCCAGCAGCCGAAGGGACAGGTACTACAATGAGCAGTTCTTC.

The chain joins TRBV27 to TRBJ1-1; D may be TRBD1 (6 bases). This CDR3 is 13 amino acids long. Germline CDR1 reads MNHEY; CDR2 reads SMNVEV (reference sequence). Trimming left V 5 bases short and J 3 bases short, with 10 bases between. The CDR3 DNA follows: TGTGCCAGCAGTATTCCAGGGGACACTGAAGCTTTCTTT. Protein sequence: CASSIPGDTEAFF.